The rows below give T cell receptor beta chains drawn from one sample of a study of technical replicates of blood from several donors. Using immunoSEQ multiplex PCR, the repertoire was profiled, and TCRdb retains in-frame clones only, with some absent. The data contain about 100,000 clones, nearly 96% of them singletons. The sample consisted of T cells isolated from PBMCs. The receptors come from a human donor in good health. CDR3s include the opening cysteine and the closing phenylalanine or tryptophan. A D gene is named only where the DNA matches it firmly. A clone size is listed for some rows: how often the clone was seen (once, few, many), or a class if it is expanded.

V gene	clone size	D gene	J gene	CDR3 protein	CDR3 DNA
TRBV19	once	.	TRBJ2-5	CASSIGTEQETQYF	TGTGCCAGTAGTATTGGAACAGAACAAGAGACCCAGTACTTC
TRBV6-6	.	.	TRBJ1-2	CASSYNGASDGYTF	TGTGCCAGCAGTTACAATGGGGCATCGGATGGCTACACCTTC
TRBV6-5	.	.	TRBJ2-7	CASSISGYNEQYF	TGTGCCAGCAGTATTAGCGGTTATAACGAGCAGTACTTC
TRBV6-5	.	TRBD2	TRBJ2-7	CASSYSTSGQNYEQYF	TGTGCCAGCAGTTACTCGACTAGCGGGCAAAACTACGAGCAGTACTTC
TRBV5-1	.	TRBD1	TRBJ1-1	CASYPSGAPGTAPEAFF	TGCGCCAGCTACCCATCCGGGGCCCCCGGGACAGCCCCTGAAGCTTTCTTT
TRBV28	.	TRBD1	TRBJ1-5	CASSAPTGQGVHQPQHF	TGTGCCAGCAGTGCCCCGACTGGACAGGGGGTTCATCAGCCCCAGCATTTT
TRBV7-2	.	.	TRBJ2-7	CASSLMGSTYEQYF	TGTGCCAGCAGCTTAATGGGCAGCACCTACGAGCAGTACTTC
TRBV28	.	TRBD1	TRBJ2-2	CASVLQLPGQGAGGELFF	TGTGCCAGCGTACTCCAACTCCCCGGACAGGGGGCCGGCGGGGAGCTGTTTTTT
TRBV18	.	TRBD1	TRBJ1-2	CASRSGTGIGYTF	TGTGCCAGTAGATCCGGGACAGGGATTGGCTACACCTTC
TRBV5-1	.	TRBD2	TRBJ2-7	CASSTLPSGGGVEQYF	TGCGCCAGCAGCACCCTACCTAGCGGGGGTGGGGTGGAGCAGTACTTC
TRBV5-1	.	TRBD2	TRBJ2-7	CASSPGRGAYEQYF	TGCGCCAGCAGCCCCGGCCGGGGGGCCTACGAGCAGTACTTC
TRBV6-5	.	TRBD1	TRBJ1-2	CASRPGQGSYGYTF	TGTGCCAGCAGGCCGGGACAGGGGAGCTATGGCTACACCTTC
TRBV2	.	.	TRBJ2-7	CASSPEVHEQYF	TGTGCCAGCAGTCCAGAAGTCCACGAGCAGTACTTC
TRBV10-3	.	TRBD2	TRBJ2-3	CAISSGGAKDTQYF	TGTGCCATCAGTAGCGGGGGGGCTAAAGATACGCAGTATTTT
TRBV19	.	.	TRBJ2-5	CASSSREGETQYF	TGTGCCAGTAGTAGCAGGGAAGGAGAGACCCAGTACTTC
TRBV29-1	.	.	TRBJ2-7	CSVVKGSYEQYF	TGCAGCGTTGTTAAGGGGTCCTACGAGCAGTACTTC
TRBV10-2	.	TRBD2	TRBJ2-2	CASRLAGGTLRELFF	TGCGCCAGCAGACTAGCGGGGGGTACCCTCCGGGAGCTGTTTTTT
TRBV11-3	.	.	TRBJ2-2	CASSLVAWSSKGPNTGELFF	TGTGCCAGCAGCTTAGTTGCTTGGTCTAGCAAAGGCCCGAACACCGGGGAGCTGTTTTTT
TRBV14	.	.	TRBJ2-5	CASSPLGKETQYF	TGTGCCAGCAGCCCACTAGGCAAAGAGACCCAGTACTTC
TRBV7-9	.	.	TRBJ2-3	CASSPTQGDTQYF	TGTGCCAGCAGTCCTACACAGGGTGATACGCAGTATTTT
TRBV27	.	.	TRBJ1-1	CASRNHLGRDPFEAFF	TGTGCCAGCAGAAACCATCTAGGGAGGGACCCTTTTGAAGCTTTCTTT
TRBV7-2	.	TRBD2	TRBJ2-1	CASSLYGTSQFF	TGTGCCAGCAGCTTATACGGGACTAGCCAGTTCTTC
TRBV9	.	TRBD1	TRBJ2-1	CASSSGGQGSQHEQFF	TGTGCCAGCAGCTCCGGTGGACAGGGTAGCCAACATGAGCAGTTCTTC
TRBV6-6	.	.	TRBJ1-3	CASSPGRTPGNTIYF	TGTGCCAGCAGTCCCGGGAGGACCCCTGGAAACACCATATATTTT
TRBV7-3	.	TRBD2	TRBJ2-3	CASSSNVGTSGGTDTQYF	TGTGCCAGCAGCTCCAACGTAGGGACTAGCGGGGGCACAGATACGCAGTATTTT
TRBV7-8	.	.	TRBJ1-5	CASSATARQPQHF	TGTGCCAGCAGCGCCACCGCTCGGCAGCCCCAGCATTTT
TRBV5-1	.	.	TRBJ2-3	CASSITGSTDTQYF	TGCGCCAGCAGCATCACAGGGAGCACAGATACGCAGTATTTT
TRBV6-4	.	TRBD1	TRBJ2-3	CASSDAGGVDTQYF	TGTGCCAGCAGTGATGCAGGGGGCGTAGATACGCAGTATTTT
TRBV6-1	few	.	TRBJ1-2	CASSEVGGFYGYTF	TGTGCCAGCAGTGAGGTGGGGGGGTTCTATGGCTACACCTTC
TRBV7-9	.	TRBD1	TRBJ1-5	CASSASTGKSNQPQHF	TGTGCCAGCAGCGCCTCGACAGGGAAATCGAATCAGCCCCAGCATTTT
TRBV29-1	once	TRBD2	TRBJ2-3	CSTLAGAADTQYF	TGCAGCACATTAGCGGGAGCGGCAGATACGCAGTATTTT
TRBV4-2	few	TRBD1	TRBJ2-7	CASSINSGGSYEQYF	TGTGCCAGCAGCATAAACTCAGGGGGCTCCTACGAGCAGTACTTC
TRBV10-1	.	TRBD2	TRBJ2-1	CASSESQLAGNQFF	TGCGCCAGCAGTGAGTCGCAACTAGCGGGGAATCAGTTCTTC
TRBV7-9	.	.	TRBJ2-1	CASSQSAGYNEQFF	TGTGCCAGCAGCCAAAGCGCTGGTTACAATGAGCAGTTCTTC
TRBV6-6	.	.	TRBJ2-7	CASSSDLGTGLRGYF	TGTGCCAGCAGTTCGGACCTCGGGACCGGCCTGCGGGGGTACTTC
TRBV5-1	.	.	TRBJ2-6	CASSMGQRTGANVLTF	TGCGCCAGCAGCATGGGACAAAGGACTGGGGCCAACGTCCTGACTTTC
TRBV4-1	.	TRBD2	TRBJ2-3	CASSQDLGLAGPTDTQYF	TGCGCCAGCAGCCAAGATTTGGGACTAGCGGGACCCACAGATACGCAGTATTTT
TRBV10-3	.	TRBD1	TRBJ1-1	CAIRVTGPPNTEAFF	TGTGCCATCAGGGTGACAGGGCCACCAAACACTGAAGCTTTCTTT
TRBV27	.	.	TRBJ2-7	CASSPWAGASYEQYF	TGTGCCAGCAGTCCATGGGCGGGGGCCTCCTACGAGCAGTACTTC
TRBV7-9	.	TRBD1	TRBJ1-1	CASSGTENTEAFF	TGTGCCAGCAGCGGGACAGAGAACACTGAAGCTTTCTTT
TRBV11-2	.	TRBD1	TRBJ2-7	CASSYRSGQTYEQYF	TGTGCCAGCAGCTATAGGTCGGGACAGACCTACGAGCAGTACTTC
TRBV5-6	.	TRBD2	TRBJ2-1	CASSSPWRTSGIGEQFF	TGTGCCAGCAGCTCCCCCTGGAGGACTAGCGGGATCGGGGAGCAGTTCTTC
TRBV10-2	.	TRBD2	TRBJ2-7	CASSWASGYEQYF	TGCGCCAGCAGTTGGGCTAGCGGATACGAGCAGTACTTC
TRBV25-1	.	TRBD1	TRBJ2-3	CASSEKAQGAQDTQYF	TGTGCCAGCAGTGAAAAGGCACAGGGGGCCCAAGATACGCAGTATTTT
TRBV28	.	TRBD1	TRBJ1-1	CASSFIVGGAGTAFF	TGTGCCAGCAGTTTCATTGTAGGGGGCGCGGGTACGGCTTTCTTT
TRBV7-8	.	TRBD1	TRBJ1-6	CASFGQGTNSPLHF	TGTGCCAGCTTCGGACAGGGGACTAATTCACCCCTCCACTTT
TRBV5-1	.	TRBD2	TRBJ2-1	CASSLRAGGYNEQFF	TGCGCCAGCAGCTTGCGCGCGGGAGGCTACAATGAGCAGTTCTTC
TRBV7-9	.	.	TRBJ1-2	CASSQISANYGYTF	TGTGCCAGCAGCCAGATTTCAGCTAACTATGGCTACACCTTC
TRBV28	.	TRBD1	TRBJ2-7	CASRETGTGYNEQYF	TGTGCCAGCAGGGAGACAGGGACCGGTTATAACGAGCAGTACTTC
TRBV11-3	.	.	TRBJ2-5	CASSLGVRGGETQYF	TGTGCCAGCAGCTTAGGGGTTCGGGGAGGCGAGACCCAGTACTTC
TRBV7-8	.	TRBD1	TRBJ2-3	CASSTTGMSTDTQYF	TGTGCCAGCAGCACGACAGGGATGAGCACAGATACGCAGTATTTT
TRBV30	.	TRBD1	TRBJ1-6	CAWSNGDRFNYNSPLHF	TGTGCCTGGAGTAACGGGGACAGATTTAACTATAATTCACCCCTCCACTTT
TRBV15	once	TRBD1	TRBJ1-1	CATSRGTANFNTEAFF	TGTGCCACCAGCAGGGGGACAGCAAATTTCAACACTGAAGCTTTCTTT
TRBV6-5	.	TRBD1	TRBJ1-1	CASRAPQGAAPEAFF	TGTGCCAGCAGGGCACCACAGGGGGCAGCTCCTGAAGCTTTCTTT
TRBV6-5	.	.	TRBJ1-1	CASSYQNTEAFF	TGTGCCAGCAGTTACCAGAACACTGAAGCTTTCTTT
TRBV19	.	.	TRBJ1-5	CASSIISSNQPQHF	TGTGCCAGTAGTATTATCAGTAGCAATCAGCCCCAGCATTTT
TRBV5-4	.	TRBD2	TRBJ2-7	CASSLALAGDEQYF	TGTGCCAGCAGCTTGGCCCTAGCGGGAGACGAGCAGTACTTC
TRBV28	.	TRBD1	TRBJ1-4	CASSLWRDRDREKLFF	TGTGCCAGCAGTTTATGGAGGGACAGGGACCGTGAAAAACTGTTTTTT
TRBV4-1	.	TRBD1	TRBJ1-1	CASSHEDRGPTEAFF	TGCGCCAGCAGCCACGAAGACAGGGGGCCCACTGAAGCTTTCTTT
TRBV14	.	TRBD2	TRBJ2-5	CASSQKNPSGNVQETQYF	TGTGCCAGCAGCCAAAAAAATCCTAGCGGGAATGTCCAAGAGACCCAGTACTTC